A single sample is the source of the 29 T cell receptor beta chains below, sequenced in a study of OX40 agonist ivuxolimab in advanced cancers. TCRdb's copy holds only in-frame clones and misses some; the assay was immunoSEQ multiplex PCR. This table has tens of thousands of clones, around four fifths appearing once. This specimen consisted of CD4+ or CD8+ T cells sorted from blood, obtained in a trial of the OX40 agonist ivuxolimab. Every receptor here comes from an adult with an advanced solid tumor such as melanoma, head and neck, liver or kidney cancer.

This rearrangement joins TRBV7-8 to TRBJ2-5; 8 nucleotides match TRBD2. The J call may not be correct, given that the DNA end is closer to TRBJ2-7. Germline lookup yields CDR1 SGHVS and CDR2 FQNEAQ. The CDR3 loop spans 16 amino acids. CDR3 sequence (DNA): TGTGCCAGCAGCAACCCCCTTAGCGGGAACTCCTACGAGCAGTACTTC. This translates into CASSNPLSGNSYEQYF.

This clone was counted once. The chain employs TRBV2 and TRBJ1-4; 7 bases fit TRBD1. V trimming: 5 bases; J trimming: 0 bases; junction bases outside the gene matches: 6. CDR1 SNHLY and CDR2 FYNNEI come from the germline V gene. This CDR3 is built from 16 residues. CDR3: CASSRDSSATNEKLFF. Written as DNA, the CDR3 is TGTGCCAGCAGTAGGGACAGTTCTGCAACTAATGAAAAACTGTTTTTT. Combining the CDR3 with reference TRBV2 and TRBJ1-4 gives the whole variable domain EPEVTQTPSHQVTQMGQEVILRCVPISNHLYFYWYRQILGQKVEFLVSFYNNEISEKSEIFDDQFSVERPDGSNFTLKIRSTKLEDSAMYFCASSRDSSATNEKLFFGSGTQLSVL.

In the case of this clone: Different DNA sequences within this sample yield the same CDR3. The rearrangement uses TRBV4-2 and TRBJ2-7; 9 bases map to TRBD1. The V gene end was trimmed by 1 base and the J gene end by 1 base; junction bases not matched to a gene: 5. The CDR3 is 16 amino acids. Germline lookup yields CDR1 LGHNA and CDR2 YNFKEQ. The CDR3 reads CASSQGPGQGSYEQYF. The CDR3 DNA reads TGTGCCAGCAGCCAAGGTCCGGGACAGGGATCCTACGAGCAGTACTTC.

This clone was found a few times. V and J are TRBV9 and TRBJ1-4; no definite D call. In germline, CDR1 is SGDLS, CDR2 YYNGEE. The CDR3 has 14 amino acids. V was clipped by 3 bases and J by 6 bases, with 12 bases between them. CDR3 bases: TGTGCCAGCAGCGGGTTTAGGGCGGATGAAAAACTGTTTTTT. Protein: CASSGFRADEKLFF.

This clone was counted a single time. This chain joins TRBV28 and TRBJ2-3; 9 nucleotides agree with TRBD1. The ends lost 3 bases at V and 3 bases at J; junction bases unmatched: 10. The CDR3 is 17 residues long. CDR1 and CDR2 from the germline V gene are MDHEN and SYDVKM. The CDR3 DNA reads as TGTGCCAGCAGTTTGGTGCCGGGACAGGGACCGACAGATACGCAGTATTTT. Translated, it gives CASSLVPGQGPTDTQYF.

The CDR3 region has the DNA TGTGCCAGCCCCTCCCGGAGGGGGAACACTGAAGCTTTCTTT. Protein: CASPSRRGNTEAFF. The genes are TRBV27 and TRBJ1-1, with D tentatively TRBD1 (5 bases). The CDR3 length is 14 residues. V was cut by 8 bases and J by 1 base, with 14 bases left in between. Germline V CDR1 and CDR2: MNHEY, SMNVEV (reference sequence).

This clone has a handful of counts. This chain connects TRBV30 to TRBJ1-1; perhaps TRBD1 as D (5 bases). The CDR3 has 13 residues. Germline V gene data show CDR1 as GTSNPN and CDR2 as SVGIG (reference sequence). Trimming stripped 4 bases from V and 1 base from J, with 10 bases between. This CDR3 reads CAWTPGTNTEAFF. CDR3 bases: TGTGCCTGGACCCCAGGGACGAACACTGAAGCTTTCTTT.

V and J are TRBV5-6 and TRBJ1-1, with TRBD1 matching over 8 bases. Germline CDR1 and CDR2: SGHDT and YYEEEE. The CDR3 consists of 14 residues. V lost 2 bases, J lost 2 bases, and 2 bases stayed unmatched. DNA for the CDR3: TGTGCCAGCAGCTTCAGGGGGCAAAACACTGAAGCTTTCTTT. This codes for CASSFRGQNTEAFF.

DNA for the CDR3: TGTGCCAGTAGGGGGGGGGTTTATAGCAATCAGCCCCAGCATTTT. This sequence encodes CASRGGVYSNQPQHF. The chain employs TRBV19 and TRBJ1-5; D possibly corresponds to TRBD1 (5 bases). The germline V gene encodes CDR1 LNHDA and CDR2 SQIVND (reference sequence). CDR3 length: 15 residues. Trimming cost V 6 bases and J 0 bases, with 12 bases left between them.

The chain combines TRBV7-9 with TRBJ1-1, with 8 bases lining up with TRBD1. CDR1 and CDR2 (germline): SEHNR, FQNEAQ (reference sequence). The CDR3 is 16 amino acids. J lost 7 bases, V lost 5 bases, and 15 bases had no gene match. CDR3 region: CASSLQGAGGDIEAFF. The CDR3 DNA follows: TGTGCCAGCAGCCTCCAGGGGGCAGGGGGAGACATTGAAGCTTTCTTT. Based on the CDR3 plus reference TRBV7-9 and TRBJ1-1, the full variable domain is DTGVSQNPRHKITKRGQNVTFRCDPISEHNRLYWYRQTLGQGPEFLTYFQNEAQLEKSRLLSDRFSAERPKGSFSTLEIQRTEQGDSAMYLCASSLQGAGGDIEAFFGQGTRLTVV.

This chain uses TRBV10-3 with TRBJ2-2; perhaps TRBD2 as D (7 bases). Looked up from germline, CDR1 is ENHRY and CDR2 is SYGVKD. The CDR3 contains 16 residues. Between the trimmed V and J ends, which lost 8 bases and 0 bases, there was a span of 16 bases. CDR3 sequence reads: CAIGGATSPNTGELFF. CDR3 in DNA: TGTGCCATCGGGGGGGCTACCTCCCCGAACACCGGGGAGCTGTTTTTT.

CDR3 sequence (DNA): TGTGCCAGCAGTGAAAGGGTAAACACCATATATTTT. Translating gives CASSERVNTIYF. The chain has TRBV2 and TRBJ1-3; unclear D gene. CDR1 SNHLY and CDR2 FYNNEI come from the germline V gene. Trimming removed 2 bases at V and 6 bases at J, with 5 bases between. This CDR3 contains 12 residues. The full variable domain, its missing parts supplied by reference TRBV2 and TRBJ1-3, is EPEVTQTPSHQVTQMGQEVILRCVPISNHLYFYWYRQILGQKVEFLVSFYNNEISEKSEIFDDQFSVERPDGSNFTLKIRSTKLEDSAMYFCASSERVNTIYFGEGSWLTVV.

The gene calls are TRBV11-3 and TRBJ1-2; 7 bases fit TRBD1. The V gene end was trimmed by 3 bases and the J gene end by 6 bases; junction bases not matched to a gene: 4. This CDR3 contains 13 residues. CDR1 SGHNT and CDR2 YENEEA come from the germline V gene. CDR3 residues: CASSFPGTDGYTF. The CDR3 DNA reads TGTGCCAGCAGCTTCCCCGGGACAGATGGCTACACCTTC.

This chain links TRBV11-3 with TRBJ2-5; D unresolved. The V and J ends lost 7 bases and 2 bases respectively, with 5 bases between them. The germline V gene encodes CDR1 SGHNT and CDR2 YENEEA. This CDR3 comprises 11 residues. CDR3 sequence (DNA): TGTGCCAGCAAAAAACAAGAGACCCAGTACTTC. Translation gives CASKKQETQYF. Using reference TRBV11-3 and TRBJ2-5 for the parts outside the CDR3, the full variable domain is EAGVVQSPRYKIIEKKQPVAFWCNPISGHNTLYWYLQNLGQGPELLIRYENEEAVDDSQLPKDRFSAERLKGVDSTLKIQPAELGDSAVYLCASKKQETQYFGPGTRLLVL.

The chain has TRBV28 and TRBJ2-3; D call uncertain. Germline V lookup: CDR1 MDHEN, CDR2 SYDVKM. V lost 3 bases, J lost 2 bases, and 9 bases lay in between. This CDR3 spans 14 amino acids. The DNA of the CDR3 is TGTGCCAGCAGTTTCCCCCCCCACACAGATACGCAGTATTTT. It yields the protein CASSFPPHTDTQYF.

The chain combines TRBV2 with TRBJ2-1, with D unclear. The CDR3 totals 16 residues. Trimming cost V 5 bases and J 1 base, with 15 bases left between them. Per germline, CDR1 SNHLY and CDR2 FYNNEI. CDR3 DNA sequence: TGTGCCAGCAGTCTAAGACACGGCCTGTCCTACAATGAGCAGTTCTTC. As protein: CASSLRHGLSYNEQFF.

This clone was counted between two and nine times. V usage is TRBV10-3 and J usage is TRBJ2-3, with 9 bases fitting TRBD2. This CDR3 has 15 residues. V gave up 6 bases and J gave up 0 bases; unmatched junction bases: 4. CDR1 is ENHRY, CDR2 SYGVKD, per germline. CDR3 DNA sequence: TGTGCCATCAGGGGAACTAGCGGGAGCACAGATACGCAGTATTTT. Its translation is CAIRGTSGSTDTQYF.

This chain links TRBV7-2 with TRBJ1-4; 9 bases are shared with TRBD1. V was pared by 5 bases and J by 7 bases, with 8 bases of the junction left unmatched. The CDR3 contains 15 residues. Germline V gives CDR1 SGHTA, CDR2 FQGNSA. The CDR3 nucleotides are TGTGCCAGCAGCCCGGCCGGGACAGGGTCTGAAAAACTGTTTTTT. It is translated as CASSPAGTGSEKLFF.

V is TRBV19 and J is TRBJ2-5, with D possibly being TRBD1 (5 bases). This CDR3 contains 13 residues. The germline V gene encodes CDR1 LNHDA and CDR2 SQIVND (reference sequence). V was clipped by 6 bases and J by 2 bases, with 10 bases between them. CDR3 sequence (DNA): TGTGCCAGTAGAGACAGTCTTCAAGAGACCCAGTACTTC. It specifies CASRDSLQETQYF. Full variable domain (rest looked up from reference TRBV19 and TRBJ2-5): DGGITQSPKYLFRKEGQNVTLSCEQNLNHDAMYWYRQDPGQGLRLIYYSQIVNDFQKGDIAEGYSVSREKKESFPLTVTSAQKNPTAFYLCASRDSLQETQYFGPGTRLLVL.

This chain joins TRBV7-8 and TRBJ2-1; D is perhaps TRBD1 (5 bases). The CDR3 length is 15 residues. V dropped 2 bases and J dropped 5 bases, with 13 bases sitting between them. CDR1 SGHVS and CDR2 FQNEAQ come from the germline V gene. This CDR3 reads CASSLPRAVHNEQFF. Written as DNA, the CDR3 is TGTGCCAGCAGCTTACCCAGGGCCGTACACAATGAGCAGTTCTTC.

The chain employs TRBV28 and TRBJ1-1; 8 bases fit TRBD1. V lost 6 bases to trimming and J lost 6 bases; unmatched junction nucleotides: 9. Germline CDR1 reads MDHEN; CDR2 reads SYDVKM. This CDR3 is built from 14 residues. Here the CDR3 reads CASRADRGSAEAFF. The DNA of the CDR3 is TGTGCCAGCAGAGCCGACAGGGGATCGGCTGAAGCTTTCTTT.

The J gene is TRBJ1-5, the V gene TRBV6-4, with D possibly matching TRBD1 (6 bases). CDR3 size: 17 residues. The V gene's germline CDR1 is MRHNA and CDR2 SNTAGT. V shed 2 bases and J shed 3 bases, with 17 bases lying between them. The CDR3 DNA follows: TGTGCCAGCAGTGACGGGGCGGGGGGCACTCCCAATCAGCCCCAGCATTTT. Translating it yields CASSDGAGGTPNQPQHF.

This clone was counted once. The chain is built from TRBV7-3 and TRBJ2-1; TRBD2 might be the D (5 bases). This CDR3 region has 15 residues. Germline loops: CDR1 SGHTA, CDR2 FQGTGA. With 0 bases removed from V and 4 bases from J, the gap between germline ends came to 10 bases. DNA of the CDR3: TGTGCCAGCAGCTTAACCCCAGCGGAGTACAATGAGCAGTTCTTC. It specifies CASSLTPAEYNEQFF.

V and J are TRBV27 and TRBJ2-3, with 8 bases matching TRBD2. Per germline, CDR1 MNHEY and CDR2 SMNVEV (reference sequence). The V segment lost 5 bases and the J segment 0 bases; nucleotides outside the gene matches: 4. This CDR3 contains 15 residues. The CDR3 sequence: CASSTPSGSTDTQYF. The CDR3, as DNA: TGTGCCAGCAGTACCCCTAGCGGGAGCACAGATACGCAGTATTTT.

V and J are TRBV11-3 and TRBJ2-5; 8 positions agree with TRBD2. CDR3 length: 14 amino acids. V was clipped by 11 bases and J by 4 bases; unmatched bases: 12. Germline V gene lookup returns CDR1 SGHNT and CDR2 YENEEA. In DNA form, the CDR3 reads TGTGCCTGCAAAGCGGGAGCCCTTTTAGAGACCCAGTACTTC. Translated: CACKAGALLETQYF.

The rearrangement uses TRBV19 and TRBJ2-1, with 7 bases lining up with TRBD2. Germline V gene sequence: CDR1 LNHDA, CDR2 SQIVND (reference sequence). Trimming took 1 base from V and 7 from J; bases not matched to a gene: 10. This CDR3 comprises 16 residues. This CDR3 is CASSIALGGSGNEQFF. The CDR3 DNA follows: TGTGCCAGTAGTATAGCCCTGGGCGGGAGCGGGAATGAGCAGTTCTTC. The full variable domain, in which reference TRBV19 and TRBJ2-1 provide the parts outside the CDR3, is DGGITQSPKYLFRKEGQNVTLSCEQNLNHDAMYWYRQDPGQGLRLIYYSQIVNDFQKGDIAEGYSVSREKKESFPLTVTSAQKNPTAFYLCASSIALGGSGNEQFFGPGTRLTVL.

The sample holds a few counts of this clone. This sequence joins TRBV5-1 and TRBJ2-7, with TRBD1 identical over 7 bases. Unmatched junction bases numbered 5, after V lost 2 bases and J lost 0 bases. CDR1 and CDR2 (germline): SGHRS, YFSETQ. The CDR3 spans 15 residues. The CDR3 nucleotides are TGCGCCAGCAGCTTCGTGACAGGGAGCTCCTACGAGCAGTACTTC. Translating it yields CASSFVTGSSYEQYF.

V and J are TRBV14 and TRBJ2-3; 8 positions agree with TRBD2. The germline CDR1 and CDR2 sequences are SGHDN and FVKESK. The length of the CDR3 is 15 residues. Unmatched junction bases numbered 5, after V lost 2 bases and J lost 4 bases. The CDR3 region is CASSQSWTSPDTQYF. In nucleotides, the CDR3 is TGTGCCAGCAGCCAAAGTTGGACTAGCCCAGATACGCAGTATTTT.

The V and J genes are TRBV5-6 and TRBJ2-2; 7 bases line up with TRBD2. The length of the CDR3 is 16 residues. With 4 bases clipped from V and 5 bases from J, the junction kept 11 bases outside the gene matches. Germline V gene lookup returns CDR1 SGHDT and CDR2 YYEEEE. The CDR3: CASSPVQRDLTGELFF. CDR3 DNA: TGTGCCAGCAGCCCAGTACAGCGGGACCTAACCGGGGAGCTGTTTTTT.